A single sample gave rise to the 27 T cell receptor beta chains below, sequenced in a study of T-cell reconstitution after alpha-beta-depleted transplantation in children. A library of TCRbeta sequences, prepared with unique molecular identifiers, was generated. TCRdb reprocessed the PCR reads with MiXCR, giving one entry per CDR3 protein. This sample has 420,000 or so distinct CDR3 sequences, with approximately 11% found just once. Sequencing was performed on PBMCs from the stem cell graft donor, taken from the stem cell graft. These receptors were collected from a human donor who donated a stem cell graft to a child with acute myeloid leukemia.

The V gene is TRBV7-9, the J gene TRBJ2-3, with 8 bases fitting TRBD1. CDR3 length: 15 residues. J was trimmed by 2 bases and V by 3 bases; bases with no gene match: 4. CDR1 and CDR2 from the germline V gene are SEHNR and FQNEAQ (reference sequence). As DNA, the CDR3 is TGTGCCAGCAGCTTGCGACAGGGGAACACAGATACGCAGTATTTT. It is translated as CASSLRQGNTDTQYF.

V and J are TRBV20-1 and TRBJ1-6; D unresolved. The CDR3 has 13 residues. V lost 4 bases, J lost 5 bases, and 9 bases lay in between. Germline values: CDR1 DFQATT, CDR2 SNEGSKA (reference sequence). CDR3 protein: CSAKAPNNSPLHF. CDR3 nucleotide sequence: TGCAGTGCTAAGGCGCCCAATAATTCACCCCTCCACTTT.

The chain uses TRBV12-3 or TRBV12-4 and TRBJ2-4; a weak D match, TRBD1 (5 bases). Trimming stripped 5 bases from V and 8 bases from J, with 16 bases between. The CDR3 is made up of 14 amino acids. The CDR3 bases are TGTGCCAGCAGTGGGCAGGGCCACCGGGACATTCAGTACTTC. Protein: CASSGQGHRDIQYF.

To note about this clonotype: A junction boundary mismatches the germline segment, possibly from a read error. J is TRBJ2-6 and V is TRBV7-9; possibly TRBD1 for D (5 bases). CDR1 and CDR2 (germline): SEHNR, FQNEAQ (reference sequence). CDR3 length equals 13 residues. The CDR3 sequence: CASTRSGANGLTF. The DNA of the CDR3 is TGTGCCAGCACCCGATCTGGGGCCAACGGCCTGACTTTC.

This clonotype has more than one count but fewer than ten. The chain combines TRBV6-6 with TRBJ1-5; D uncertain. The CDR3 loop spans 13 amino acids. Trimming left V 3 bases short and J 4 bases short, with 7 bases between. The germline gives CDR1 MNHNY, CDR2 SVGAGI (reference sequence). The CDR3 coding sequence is TGTGCCAGCAGTTATACTATGAATCAGCCCCAGCATTTT. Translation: CASSYTMNQPQHF.

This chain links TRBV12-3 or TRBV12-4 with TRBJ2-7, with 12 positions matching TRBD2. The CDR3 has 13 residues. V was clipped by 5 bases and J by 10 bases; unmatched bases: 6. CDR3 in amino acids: CASSPGLAGDQYF. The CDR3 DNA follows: TGTGCCAGCAGTCCGGGACTAGCGGGTGATCAGTACTTC.

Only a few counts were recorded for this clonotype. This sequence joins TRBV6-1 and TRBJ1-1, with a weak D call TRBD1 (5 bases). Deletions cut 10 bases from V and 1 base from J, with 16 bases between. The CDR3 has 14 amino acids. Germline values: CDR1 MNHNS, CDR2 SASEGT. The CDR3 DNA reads TGTGCCACCACAAGTCCGGGGGAGAACACTGAAGCTTTCTTT. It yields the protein CATTSPGENTEAFF.

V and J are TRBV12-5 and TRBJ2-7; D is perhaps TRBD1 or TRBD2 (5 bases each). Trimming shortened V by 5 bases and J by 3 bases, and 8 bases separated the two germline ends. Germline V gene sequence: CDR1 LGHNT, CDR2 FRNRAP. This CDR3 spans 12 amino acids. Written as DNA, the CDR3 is TGTGCTAGTGGTGGGGACGGCTACGAGCAGTACGTC. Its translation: CASGGDGYEQYV.

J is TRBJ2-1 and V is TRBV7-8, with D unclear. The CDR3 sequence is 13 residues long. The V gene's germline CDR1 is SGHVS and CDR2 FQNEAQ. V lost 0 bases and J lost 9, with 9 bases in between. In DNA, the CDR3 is TGTGCCAGCAGCTTAGCGCAAGGCCCTGAGCAGTTCTTC. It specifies CASSLAQGPEQFF.

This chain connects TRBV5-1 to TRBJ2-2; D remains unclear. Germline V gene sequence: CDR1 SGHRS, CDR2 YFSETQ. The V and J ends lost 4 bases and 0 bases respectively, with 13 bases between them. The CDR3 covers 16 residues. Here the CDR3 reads CASSQHGGTNTGELFF. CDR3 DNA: TGCGCCAGCAGCCAGCACGGCGGAACGAACACCGGGGAGCTGTTTTTT.

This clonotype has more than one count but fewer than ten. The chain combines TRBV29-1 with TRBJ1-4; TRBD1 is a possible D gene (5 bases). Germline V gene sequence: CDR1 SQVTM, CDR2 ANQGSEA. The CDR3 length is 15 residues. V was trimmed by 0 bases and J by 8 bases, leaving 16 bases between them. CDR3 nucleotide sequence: TGCAGCGTTGAAGACCCCCAGGGAGGATGGGAAAAACTGTTTTTT. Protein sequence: CSVEDPQGGWEKLFF.

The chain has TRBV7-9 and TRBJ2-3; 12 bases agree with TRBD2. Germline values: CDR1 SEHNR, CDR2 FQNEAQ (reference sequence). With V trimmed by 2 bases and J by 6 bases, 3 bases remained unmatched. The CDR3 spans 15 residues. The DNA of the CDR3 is TGTGCCAGCAGCTTATGGACTAGCGGGGCCGATACGCAGTATTTT. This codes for CASSLWTSGADTQYF.

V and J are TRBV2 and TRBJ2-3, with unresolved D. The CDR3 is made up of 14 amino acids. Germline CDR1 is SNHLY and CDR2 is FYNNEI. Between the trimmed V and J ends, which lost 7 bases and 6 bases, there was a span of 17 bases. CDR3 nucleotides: TGTGCCAGCATTCCCGGAATCGGTCTCGATACGCAGTATTTT. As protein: CASIPGIGLDTQYF.

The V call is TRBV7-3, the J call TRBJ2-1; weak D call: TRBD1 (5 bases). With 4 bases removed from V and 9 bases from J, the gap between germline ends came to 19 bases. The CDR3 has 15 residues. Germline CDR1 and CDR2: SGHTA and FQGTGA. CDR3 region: CASSSASGGATEQFF. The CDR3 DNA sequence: TGTGCCAGCAGCTCCGCTAGTGGTGGGGCCACTGAGCAGTTCTTC. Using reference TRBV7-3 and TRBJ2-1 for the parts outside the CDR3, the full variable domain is GAGVSQTPSNKVTEKGKYVELRCDPISGHTALYWYRQSLGQGPEFLIYFQGTGAADDSGLPNDRFFAVRPEGSVSTLKIQRTERGDSAVYLCASSSASGGATEQFFGPGTRLTVL.

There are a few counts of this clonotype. CDR3 sequence: CSVVGVGTGNTIYF. DNA of the CDR3: TGCAGCGTTGTAGGGGTTGGAACTGGAAACACCATATATTTT. J is TRBJ1-3 and V is TRBV29-1, with D perhaps matching TRBD1 (5 bases). CDR3 length equals 14 residues. V was trimmed by 4 bases and J by 2 bases, leaving 12 bases between them. CDR1 and CDR2 from the germline V gene are SQVTM and ANQGSEA.

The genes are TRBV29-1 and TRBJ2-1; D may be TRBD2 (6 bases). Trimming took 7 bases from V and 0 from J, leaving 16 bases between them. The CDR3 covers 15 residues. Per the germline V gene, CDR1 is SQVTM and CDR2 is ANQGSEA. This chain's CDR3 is CSADSRGVSYNEQFF. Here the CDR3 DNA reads TGCAGCGCCGACTCGCGGGGCGTCTCCTACAATGAGCAGTTCTTC.

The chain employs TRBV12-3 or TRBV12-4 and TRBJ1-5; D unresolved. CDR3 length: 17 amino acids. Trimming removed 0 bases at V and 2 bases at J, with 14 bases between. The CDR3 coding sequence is TGTGCCAGCAGTTTAGCTGGGTGGGGATCGGGCAATCAGCCCCAGCATTTT. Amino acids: CASSLAGWGSGNQPQHF.

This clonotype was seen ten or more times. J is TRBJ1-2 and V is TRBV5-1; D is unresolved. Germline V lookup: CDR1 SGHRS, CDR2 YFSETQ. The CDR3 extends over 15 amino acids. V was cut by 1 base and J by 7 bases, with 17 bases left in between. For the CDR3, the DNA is TGCGCCAGCAGCTTGCAAACAGCCGAGGAACTTGGCTACACCTTC. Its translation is CASSLQTAEELGYTF. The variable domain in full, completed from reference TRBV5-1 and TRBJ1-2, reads KAGVTQTPRYLIKTRGQQVTLSCSPISGHRSVSWYQQTPGQGLQFLFEYFSETQRNKGNFPGRFSGRQFSNSRSEMNVSTLELGDSALYLCASSLQTAEELGYTFGSGTRLTVV.

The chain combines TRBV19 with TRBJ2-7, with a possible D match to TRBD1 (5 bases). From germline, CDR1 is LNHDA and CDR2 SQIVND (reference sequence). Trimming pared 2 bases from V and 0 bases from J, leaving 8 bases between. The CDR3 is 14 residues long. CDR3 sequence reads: CASSIRDSSYEQYF. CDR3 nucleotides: TGTGCCAGTAGTATAAGAGACAGCTCCTACGAGCAGTACTTC.

The CDR3 loop is CASSLLQGLNTEAFF. CDR3 nucleotide sequence: TGTGCCAGCAGCCTACTACAGGGGTTGAACACTGAAGCTTTCTTT. The V gene is TRBV7-9, the J gene TRBJ1-1; 7 bases agree with TRBD1. The V gene's germline CDR1 is SEHNR and CDR2 FQNEAQ (reference sequence). With 5 bases clipped from V and 0 bases from J, the junction kept 6 bases outside the gene matches. The CDR3 loop spans 15 amino acids.

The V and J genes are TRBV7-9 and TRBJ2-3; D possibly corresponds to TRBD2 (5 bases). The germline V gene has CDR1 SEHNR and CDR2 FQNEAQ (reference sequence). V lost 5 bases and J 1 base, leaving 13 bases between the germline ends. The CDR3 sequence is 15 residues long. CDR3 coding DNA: TGTGCCAGCAGCCTCGACGGGATGGGCACAGATACGCAGTATTTT. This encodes CASSLDGMGTDTQYF.

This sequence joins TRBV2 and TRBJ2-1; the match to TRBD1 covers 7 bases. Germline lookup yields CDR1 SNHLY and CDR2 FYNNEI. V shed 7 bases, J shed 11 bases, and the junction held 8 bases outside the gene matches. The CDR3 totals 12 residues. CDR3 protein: CASKGAGHQQFF. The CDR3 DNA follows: TGTGCCAGCAAGGGGGCCGGGCACCAGCAGTTCTTC.

The chain's CDR3 is CASSSPWGRDNEQFF. The CDR3 region has the DNA TGTGCCAGCAGCTCGCCCTGGGGTCGTGACAATGAGCAGTTCTTC. The rearrangement uses TRBV7-9 and TRBJ2-1; D is undetermined. The V end lost 4 bases, the J end lost 5 bases, and 15 bases lay between the germline ends. The CDR3 is 15 amino acids. Per the germline V gene, CDR1 is SEHNR and CDR2 is FQNEAQ (reference sequence).

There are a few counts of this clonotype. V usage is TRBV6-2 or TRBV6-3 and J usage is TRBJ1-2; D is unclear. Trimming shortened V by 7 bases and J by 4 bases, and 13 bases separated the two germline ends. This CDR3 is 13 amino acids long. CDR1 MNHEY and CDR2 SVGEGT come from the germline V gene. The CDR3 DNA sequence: TGTGCCAGCACCAACGGGCAGGCCTATGGCTACACCTTC. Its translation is CASTNGQAYGYTF.

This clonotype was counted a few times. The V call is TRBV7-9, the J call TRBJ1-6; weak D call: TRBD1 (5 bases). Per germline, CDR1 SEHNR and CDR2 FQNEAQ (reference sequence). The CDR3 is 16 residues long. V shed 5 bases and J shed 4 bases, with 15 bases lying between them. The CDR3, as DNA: TGTGCCAGCAGCCATTACGGCGGGGGGTATAATTCACCCCTCCACTTT. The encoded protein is CASSHYGGGYNSPLHF.

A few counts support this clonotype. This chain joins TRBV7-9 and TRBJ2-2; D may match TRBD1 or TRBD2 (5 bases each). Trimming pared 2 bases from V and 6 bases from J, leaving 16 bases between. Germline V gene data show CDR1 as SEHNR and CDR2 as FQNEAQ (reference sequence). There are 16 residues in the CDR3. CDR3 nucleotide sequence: TGTGCCAGCAGCTTATGGGGCTACGGGAAGGCCGGGGAGCTGTTTTTT. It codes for CASSLWGYGKAGELFF. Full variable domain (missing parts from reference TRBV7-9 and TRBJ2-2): DTGVSQNPRHKITKRGQNVTFRCDPISEHNRLYWYRQTLGQGPEFLTYFQNEAQLEKSRLLSDRFSAERPKGSFSTLEIQRTEQGDSAMYLCASSLWGYGKAGELFFGEGSRLTVL.

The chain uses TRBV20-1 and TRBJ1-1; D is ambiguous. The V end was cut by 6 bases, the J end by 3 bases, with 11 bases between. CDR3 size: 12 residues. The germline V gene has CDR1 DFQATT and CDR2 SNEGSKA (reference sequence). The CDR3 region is CSAPGFDTEAFF. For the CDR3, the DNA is TGCAGTGCCCCGGGATTCGACACTGAAGCTTTCTTT.